One and the same sample provided the 14 T cell receptor beta chains below, sequenced in a study of OX40 agonist ivuxolimab in advanced cancers. Sequencing used immunoSEQ multiplex PCR; TCRdb keeps in-frame clones, though not all of them. The sample holds over 70,000 clones, just over 85% seen once. Sequenced material: CD4+ or CD8+ T cells sorted from blood, taken in a trial of the OX40 agonist ivuxolimab. The origin of the receptors is an adult with an advanced solid tumor such as melanoma, head and neck, liver or kidney cancer.

The chain joins TRBV29-1 to TRBJ2-7, with D perhaps TRBD1 (5 bases). The CDR3 sequence is 14 residues long. Trimming cost V 4 bases and J 2 bases, with 15 bases left between them. The germline V gene encodes CDR1 SQVTM and CDR2 ANQGSEA. CDR3 sequence reads: CSVGLQGRTYEQYF. The CDR3 bases are TGCAGCGTTGGGCTGCAGGGCAGGACCTACGAGCAGTACTTC.

The chain is built from TRBV5-4 and TRBJ2-1; TRBD1 aligns across 7 bases. V gave up 0 bases and J gave up 5 bases; unmatched junction bases: 5. The germline V gene encodes CDR1 SGHNT and CDR2 YYREEE (reference sequence). There are 15 residues in the CDR3. CDR3 coding DNA: TGTGCCAGCAGCTTGGACAGGGGCCTACACAATGAGCAGTTCTTC. It translates to CASSLDRGLHNEQFF.

The CDR3 sequence is CASNLGGSGTEAFF. In nucleotides, the CDR3 is TGTGCCAGCAATTTGGGGGGATCCGGCACTGAAGCTTTCTTT. V usage is TRBV9 and J usage is TRBJ1-1, with D possibly being TRBD1 (5 bases). V lost 6 bases and J 4 bases, leaving 16 bases between the germline ends. The CDR3 is made up of 14 amino acids. The V gene's germline CDR1 is SGDLS and CDR2 YYNGEE.

Comments on this clone: Its ends do not fully match the called genes, so a read error is possible. The chain combines TRBV11-1 with TRBJ1-2; no definite D call. Looked up from germline, CDR1 is SGHAT and CDR2 is FQDESV (reference sequence). The CDR3 has 15 residues. Here the CDR3 reads CASSLAELSGPPLGF. The CDR3, as DNA: TGTGCCAGCAGCTTAGCGGAGCTTTCGGGTCCGCCGTTGGGATTC.

The chain uses TRBV7-9 and TRBJ1-4; D is perhaps TRBD1 (6 bases). The CDR3 totals 15 residues. V lost 5 bases and J lost 8, with 18 bases in between. In germline, CDR1 is SEHNR, CDR2 FQNEAQ (reference sequence). CDR3 sequence (DNA): TGTGCCAGCAGCACCCGACAGGACTCTCGGGAAAAACTGTTTTTT. This codes for CASSTRQDSREKLFF.

The chain employs TRBV11-1 and TRBJ2-5; D is unclear. Germline CDR1 reads SGHAT; CDR2 reads FQDESV (reference sequence). With 5 bases removed from V and 5 bases from J, the gap between germline ends came to 15 bases. The CDR3 is made up of 14 amino acids. This CDR3 is CASSPVAVPETQYF. The CDR3 DNA reads TGTGCCAGCAGCCCGGTCGCGGTGCCGGAGACCCAGTACTTC. Variable domain in full (rest from reference TRBV11-1 and TRBJ2-5): EAEVAQSPRYKITEKSQAVAFWCDPISGHATLYWYRQILGQGPELLVQFQDESVVDDSQLPKDRFSAERLKGVDSTLKIQPAELGDSAMYLCASSPVAVPETQYFGPGTRLLVL.

This clone was observed once. The chain recombines TRBV7-2 with TRBJ2-7; 13 positions agree with TRBD2. With 5 bases clipped from V and 5 bases from J, the junction kept 6 bases outside the gene matches. Germline CDR1 reads SGHTA; CDR2 reads FQGNSA. The CDR3 extends over 15 amino acids. The CDR3 DNA reads as TGTGCCAGCAGCGCCCAACTAGCGGGGGGGCACGAGCAGTACTTC. Translating gives CASSAQLAGGHEQYF.

The V and J genes are TRBV18 and TRBJ1-4; 8 bases align to TRBD1. With V trimmed by 3 bases and J by 8 bases, 11 bases remained unmatched. Germline V gene sequence: CDR1 KGHSH, CDR2 LQKENI. The CDR3 contains 16 residues. CDR3 in amino acids: CASSPPDRGEGEKLFF. DNA for the CDR3: TGTGCCAGCTCACCGCCCGACAGGGGAGAGGGAGAAAAACTGTTTTTT.

The chain uses TRBV5-6 and TRBJ1-5; no definite D call. This CDR3 spans 15 amino acids. The V gene lost 0 bases and the J gene lost 0 bases, with 7 bases spanning the gap. Looked up from germline, CDR1 is SGHDT and CDR2 is YYEEEE. CDR3 protein: CASSLGGLSNQPQHF. CDR3 bases: TGTGCCAGCAGCTTGGGGGGTCTTAGCAATCAGCCCCAGCATTTT.

The chain employs TRBV30 and TRBJ1-6, with TRBD1 identical over 7 bases. The junction had 1 base not matched to a gene; V was cut back by 5 bases and J by 6 bases. Germline lookup yields CDR1 GTSNPN and CDR2 SVGIG (reference sequence). The CDR3 contains 12 residues. CDR3 amino acids: CAWDRVNSPLHF. The CDR3 region has the DNA TGTGCCTGGGACAGGGTTAATTCACCCCTCCACTTT.

The rearrangement joins TRBV5-6 to TRBJ2-2; unclear D gene. Germline V gene data show CDR1 as SGHDT and CDR2 as YYEEEE. The CDR3 length is 14 residues. V was cut by 0 bases and J by 6 bases, with 9 bases left in between. CDR3 DNA sequence: TGTGCCAGCAGCTTGGGACTTCCGGCCGGGGAGCTGTTTTTT. Encoded protein: CASSLGLPAGELFF.

This chain links TRBV5-1 with TRBJ1-4; perhaps TRBD1 as D (5 bases). The CDR3 extends over 15 amino acids. V was clipped by 4 bases and J by 5 bases, with 15 bases between them. Germline V lookup: CDR1 SGHRS, CDR2 YFSETQ. The CDR3 here is CASSPRDGANEKLFF. The CDR3 region has the DNA TGCGCCAGCAGCCCACGGGATGGGGCAAATGAAAAACTGTTTTTT.

This chain connects TRBV5-5 to TRBJ1-1, with a possible D match to TRBD1 (5 bases). Germline V gives CDR1 SGHKS, CDR2 YYEKEE (reference sequence). This CDR3 comprises 14 residues. The germline V and J ends were trimmed by 4 bases and 1 base, with 11 bases remaining between them. In DNA, the CDR3 is TGTGCCAGCAGCGGGGACCTGGCGAACACTGAAGCTTTCTTT. It is translated as CASSGDLANTEAFF.

By share of the sample, this clone is medium-sized. V is TRBV7-9 and J is TRBJ1-2, with a weak D call TRBD1 (5 bases). V was cut by 1 base and J by 7 bases, with 13 bases left in between. Germline V CDR1 and CDR2: SEHNR, FQNEAQ (reference sequence). The CDR3 is 14 amino acids. CDR3 protein: CASSLGVRASGYTF. In DNA, the CDR3 is TGTGCCAGCAGCTTAGGTGTCAGGGCGTCTGGCTACACCTTC. Full variable domain (outside the CDR3, taken from reference TRBV7-9 and TRBJ1-2): DTGVSQNPRHKITKRGQNVTFRCDPISEHNRLYWYRQTLGQGPEFLTYFQNEAQLEKSRLLSDRFSAERPKGSFSTLEIQRTEQGDSAMYLCASSLGVRASGYTFGSGTRLTVV.